This T cell receptor (beta chain) stems from a study of shared clonotypes between healthy human individuals. The V gene's germline CDR1 is MNHEY and CDR2 SMNVEV (reference sequence). This CDR3 comprises 14 residues. The V gene lost 4 bases and the J gene lost 4 bases, with 14 bases spanning the gap. Sorted subsets were amplified in replicate PCRs using 200 to 250 ng DNA, roughly 30,000 T cell genomes. TCRdb's table, derived via immunoSEQ multiplex PCR, lists solely in-frame clones and lacks some. The repertoire has approximately 810,000 clones, 80% to 95% of them found once; the top ten carry less than 25%. CD45RO-negative cells were positively selected for CCR7, leaving out terminally differentiated effector memory CD45RA+ cells.

The V and J genes are TRBV27 and TRBJ2-7; no reliable D call. Sequenced sample: naive CD8+ T cells sorted from blood. This clonotype was sampled from a man younger than 45 in good health. CDR3 amino acids: CASSSTLAFYEQYF. The DNA of the CDR3 is TGTGCCAGCAGTTCGACTCTGGCTTTTTACGAGCAGTACTTC.